Below are 23 T cell receptor beta chains sequenced from a single sample in a study of blood T cell repertoires in COVID-19. Sequenced by immunoSEQ multiplex PCR; TCRdb stores in-frame clones only, minus some. This table holds 150,000 to 200,000 clones, 79% found once. Specimen: peripheral blood. Receptor source: a man aged 60 to 69 with active or convalescent COVID-19.

CDR3 sequence reads: CASSVAGDTDTQYF. The CDR3, as DNA: TGTGCCAGCAGCGTAGCGGGAGATACAGATACGCAGTATTTT. V is TRBV9 and J is TRBJ2-3, with D possibly TRBD2 on 6 matching bases. This CDR3 spans 14 amino acids. Trimming removed 0 bases from V and 3 bases from J, with 8 bases in between. In germline, CDR1 is SGDLS, CDR2 YYNGEE.

This chain links TRBV7-8 with TRBJ2-3; TRBD2 matches at 13 bases. CDR3 length equals 17 residues. With V trimmed by 3 bases and J by 6 bases, 9 bases remained unmatched. The germline V gene has CDR1 SGHVS and CDR2 FQNEAQ. DNA of the CDR3: TGTGCCAGCAGCTTTCCCAGGACTAGCGGGAGTTTGGATACGCAGTATTTT. Its protein product is CASSFPRTSGSLDTQYF.

The chain employs TRBV5-4 and TRBJ2-1, with D hard to call. The germline gives CDR1 SGHNT, CDR2 YYREEE (reference sequence). The CDR3 contains 14 residues. V was shortened by 4 bases and J by 7 bases, with 15 bases between the two germline ends. The CDR3 bases are TGTGCCAGCAGCCTTGGCTCATCTGTGAATGAGCAGTTCTTC. It specifies CASSLGSSVNEQFF.

J is TRBJ1-5 and V is TRBV24-1; TRBD1 might be the D (5 bases). CDR1 is KGHDR and CDR2 is SFDVKD in the germline V gene. Trimming cost V 4 bases and J 7 bases, with 7 bases left between them. The CDR3 runs to 12 residues. The CDR3 coding sequence is TGTGCCACCAGTGAGGGGCCACAGCCCCAGCATTTT. This encodes CATSEGPQPQHF.

The chain couples TRBV13 to TRBJ1-6; D is unresolved. V dropped 0 bases and J dropped 4 bases, with 4 bases sitting between them. The CDR3 sequence is 14 residues long. Germline-derived CDR1 and CDR2 are PRHDT and FYEKMQ (reference sequence). The CDR3 is CASSLGIYNSPLHF. Written as DNA, the CDR3 is TGTGCCAGCAGCTTAGGAATATATAATTCACCCCTCCACTTT.

The rearrangement links TRBV3-1 (or the pseudogene TRBV3-2) to TRBJ2-7; perhaps TRBD1 as D (6 bases). V was pared by 4 bases and J by 3 bases, with 10 bases between. This CDR3 is built from 13 residues. Germline V gene sequence: CDR1 LGHDT, CDR2 YNNKEL (reference sequence). CDR3 nucleotides: TGTGCCAGCAGCCCGGGACACCTCTACGAGCAGTACTTC. Protein product: CASSPGHLYEQYF.

This chain connects TRBV6-5 to TRBJ2-5; 9 nucleotides agree with TRBD2. The CDR3 has 15 residues. V lost 8 bases, J lost 2 bases, and 9 bases stayed unmatched. Germline CDR1 MNHEY, CDR2 SVGAGI. This CDR3 reads CASRRGGGEQETQYF. The DNA for the CDR3 is TGTGCCAGCCGGCGGGGGGGAGGGGAGCAAGAGACCCAGTACTTC.

This sequence joins TRBV19 and TRBJ1-4; tentative D call: TRBD1 (5 bases). CDR1 and CDR2 from the germline V gene are LNHDA and SQIVND (reference sequence). V shed 0 bases and J shed 11 bases, with 16 bases lying between them. CDR3 size: 15 residues. The CDR3 DNA reads TGTGCCAGTAGTATAGACGGAGCCAGGGAAACGAAACTGTTTTTT. Translated, it gives CASSIDGARETKLFF.

The chain couples TRBV7-6 to TRBJ2-6, with a possible D match to TRBD1 (6 bases). This CDR3 spans 19 amino acids. The V end lost 1 base, the J end lost 0 bases, and 16 bases lay between the germline ends. Germline V gene data show CDR1 as SGHVS and CDR2 as FNYEAQ. In nucleotides, the CDR3 is TGTGCCAGCAGCTTAGGAGGCAGGGGCCCATCCTCTGGGGCCAACGTCCTGACTTTC. Protein: CASSLGGRGPSSGANVLTF.

The chain recombines TRBV19 with TRBJ2-1; no firm D call. CDR3 length: 13 residues. With 3 bases removed from V and 7 bases from J, the gap between germline ends came to 10 bases. The germline CDR1 and CDR2 sequences are LNHDA and SQIVND (reference sequence). The CDR3 here is CASSMGPWNEQFF. The CDR3 region has the DNA TGTGCCAGTAGTATGGGCCCTTGGAATGAGCAGTTCTTC. The full variable domain, rest sourced from reference TRBV19 and TRBJ2-1, is DGGITQSPKYLFRKEGQNVTLSCEQNLNHDAMYWYRQDPGQGLRLIYYSQIVNDFQKGDIAEGYSVSREKKESFPLTVTSAQKNPTAFYLCASSMGPWNEQFFGPGTRLTVL.

This clone was seen more than once but under ten times. The chain uses TRBV6-6 and TRBJ1-1; no clear D. This CDR3 has 15 residues. Germline V CDR1 and CDR2: MNHNY, SVGAGI (reference sequence). Trimming left V 1 base short and J 1 base short, with 10 bases between. CDR3 amino acids: CASSYFSHKNTEAFF. The DNA of the CDR3 is TGTGCCAGCAGTTACTTTAGCCATAAGAACACTGAAGCTTTCTTT.

A few counts support this clone. This chain joins TRBV7-2 and TRBJ2-7; 11 nucleotides match TRBD2. V shed 3 bases and J 6 bases; nucleotides not matched to a gene: 10. CDR1 is SGHTA and CDR2 is FQGNSA in the germline V gene. The CDR3 consists of 16 residues. CDR3 in DNA: TGTGCCAGCAGCTTGGGTTTCTTGCTAGCGGGAGGCGAGCAGTACTTC. It translates to CASSLGFLLAGGEQYF.

The V call is TRBV5-4, the J call TRBJ2-7; the match to TRBD2 covers 11 bases. The CDR3 has 16 residues. Trimming cost V 4 bases and J 3 bases; bases outside gene matches: 9. Looked up from germline, CDR1 is SGHNT and CDR2 is YYREEE (reference sequence). The CDR3 bases are TGTGCCAGCAGCCTTGGTGGCGGGACTAGCGGCTACGAGCAGTACTTC. This translates into CASSLGGGTSGYEQYF.

V is TRBV3-1 (or the pseudogene TRBV3-2) and J is TRBJ1-4; D is unresolved. The CDR3 has 14 residues. Germline-derived CDR1 and CDR2 are LGHDT and YNNKEL (reference sequence). Trimming took 1 base from V and 8 from J, leaving 11 bases between them. CDR3 in amino acids: CASSQGGDREKLFF. CDR3 coding DNA: TGTGCCAGCAGCCAAGGAGGCGATAGGGAAAAACTGTTTTTT.

J is TRBJ2-7 and V is TRBV12-3 or TRBV12-4; the D gene is possibly TRBD1 (5 bases). V was shortened by 2 bases and J by 0 bases, with 5 bases between the two germline ends. The CDR3 extends over 13 amino acids. As DNA, the CDR3 is TGTGCCAGCAGTTTACAGGGCTCCTACGAGCAGTACTTC. It codes for CASSLQGSYEQYF.

The gene calls are TRBV7-3 and TRBJ2-3; TRBD2 is a possible D gene (6 bases). The germline V and J ends were trimmed by 5 bases and 6 bases, with 15 bases remaining between them. CDR1 SGHTA and CDR2 FQGTGA come from the germline V gene. The CDR3 spans 14 residues. This CDR3 is CASSPGGGRDTQYF. CDR3 nucleotide sequence: TGTGCCAGCAGCCCCGGGGGTGGGCGCGATACGCAGTATTTT.

J is TRBJ2-7 and V is TRBV6-6, with TRBD2 matching 10 bases. J gave up 2 bases and V 7 bases, and 8 bases lay outside the gene matches. The CDR3 covers 15 residues. CDR1 MNHNY and CDR2 SVGAGI come from the germline V gene (reference sequence). CDR3 region: CASTPSGSRPYEQYF. The CDR3 DNA is TGTGCCAGCACCCCTAGCGGGAGTAGACCCTACGAGCAGTACTTC.

This rearrangement joins TRBV7-2 to TRBJ2-1; possibly TRBD2 for D (6 bases). The germline V gene has CDR1 SGHTA and CDR2 FQGNSA. This CDR3 has 14 residues. Trimming left V 5 bases short and J 6 bases short, with 14 bases between. The CDR3 coding sequence is TGTGCCAGCAGCCCCCGGTCGGGACTCAATGAGCAGTTCTTC. Translation gives CASSPRSGLNEQFF.

This clone appeared a few times. The chain couples TRBV2 to TRBJ2-1, with D possibly TRBD2 on 5 matching bases. The CDR3 is 14 residues long. Germline CDR1 SNHLY, CDR2 FYNNEI. The germline V and J ends were trimmed by 0 bases and 9 bases, with 12 bases remaining between them. In DNA form, the CDR3 reads TGTGCCAGCAGTGAAGCGCTTAGTGGAGGTGAGCAGTTCTTC. Translating it yields CASSEALSGGEQFF. Looking up the rest from reference TRBV2 and TRBJ2-1 gives the full variable domain: EPEVTQTPSHQVTQMGQEVILRCVPISNHLYFYWYRQILGQKVEFLVSFYNNEISEKSEIFDDQFSVERPDGSNFTLKIRSTKLEDSAMYFCASSEALSGGEQFFGPGTRLTVL.

The J gene is TRBJ2-5, the V gene TRBV28, with 8 positions matching TRBD2. This CDR3 is 18 amino acids long. V dropped 5 bases and J dropped 4; count of bases not matched to a gene: 18. CDR1 MDHEN and CDR2 SYDVKM come from the germline V gene. The CDR3 bases are TGTGCCAGCAGTACCCGGACTAGCTATCTAACAGGCAGAGAGACCCAGTACTTC. Protein product: CASSTRTSYLTGRETQYF.

The chain employs TRBV19 and TRBJ2-7; D is undetermined. The CDR3 totals 13 residues. The germline gives CDR1 LNHDA, CDR2 SQIVND (reference sequence). Trimming removed 7 bases at V and 7 bases at J, with 17 bases between. Written as DNA, the CDR3 is TGTGCCAGTATTTCGCCTAGAAATCAAGAGCAGTACTTC. Translating gives CASISPRNQEQYF.

The chain has TRBV28 and TRBJ1-4; 7 nucleotides line up with TRBD1. This CDR3 region has 16 residues. Germline lookup yields CDR1 MDHEN and CDR2 SYDVKM. V was pared by 5 bases and J by 3 bases, with 9 bases of the junction left unmatched. Here the CDR3 reads CASSDEQGLANEKLFF. The CDR3 nucleotides are TGTGCCAGCAGTGACGAACAGGGGCTAGCTAATGAAAAACTGTTTTTT.

V gene TRBV5-4 combines with J gene TRBJ2-2, with D possibly matching TRBD2 (6 bases). The V gene lost 4 bases and the J gene lost 0 bases, with 16 bases spanning the gap. The CDR3 spans 17 residues. The germline CDR1 and CDR2 sequences are SGHNT and YYREEE (reference sequence). The CDR3 region is CASSPPGLGTNTGELFF. In DNA form, the CDR3 reads TGTGCCAGCAGCCCGCCGGGACTGGGGACGAACACCGGGGAGCTGTTTTTT.